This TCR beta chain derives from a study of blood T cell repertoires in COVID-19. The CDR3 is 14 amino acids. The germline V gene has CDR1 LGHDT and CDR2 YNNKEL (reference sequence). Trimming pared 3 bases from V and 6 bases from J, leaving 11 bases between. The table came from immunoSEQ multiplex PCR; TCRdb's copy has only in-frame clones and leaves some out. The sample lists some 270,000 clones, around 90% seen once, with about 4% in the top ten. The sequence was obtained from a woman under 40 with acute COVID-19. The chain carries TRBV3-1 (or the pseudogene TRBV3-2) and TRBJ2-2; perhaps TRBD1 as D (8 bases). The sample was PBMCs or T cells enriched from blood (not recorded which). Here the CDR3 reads CASSHTGGAGELFF. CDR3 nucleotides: TGTGCCAGCAGCCATACAGGGGGGGCCGGGGAGCTGTTTTTT.